These T cell receptor beta chains were read from a single sample in a study of T cell repertoires in cytomegalovirus infection. One entry per CDR3 protein results from TCRdb running MiXCR on the reads. The data hold 700,000 to 900,000 distinct CDR3 sequences, with around 29% observed a single time. The antigens of these receptors remain unknown. Sequenced material: cultured CD8+ T cells from PBMCs, taken from culture after CMV antigen stimulation. Every receptor here comes from a human donor in good health (CMV status not recorded). Some clones in this sample may be carry-over from other donors' samples. Both conserved end residues are part of each CDR3. The D gene is left open where the match is weak. Some rows have no size entry. The others give once, few or many, or a class for an expanded clone.

v_gene	j_gene	d_gene	abundance	CDR3nt	CDR3aa
TRBV2	TRBJ2-2	NA	NA	TGTGCCGCGACGGGTATCGGGGAGCTGTTTTTT	CAATGIGELFF
TRBV7-2	TRBJ2-5	NA	many	TGTGCCAGCAGCTTAAACGGGTGGGAGACCCAGTACTTC	CASSLNGWETQYF
TRBV29-1	TRBJ2-7	NA	NA	TGCAGCGTTATGGACGGCCCCACCTACGAGCAGTACTTC	CSVMDGPTYEQYF
TRBV12-3/TRBV12-4	TRBJ1-4	NA	few	TGTGCCAGCAGTTTACGGTTCCGCGCAACTAATGAAAAACTGTTTTTT	CASSLRFRATNEKLFF
TRBV7-9	TRBJ2-3	NA	NA	TGTGCCAGCACCGGACCGCATCCTAGCCACACAGATACGCAGTATTTT	CASTGPHPSHTDTQYF
TRBV7-8	TRBJ2-3	NA	many	TGTGCCAGCAGCGCATATAGCACAGATACGCAGTATTTT	CASSAYSTDTQYF
TRBV5-6	TRBJ2-1	NA	NA	TGTGCCAGCAGCTTGTACCCTAATGAGCAGTTCTTC	CASSLYPNEQFF
TRBV29-1	TRBJ2-5	NA	NA	TGCAGCGTTGAAGAGTACACTGCACAAGAGACCCAGTACTTC	CSVEEYTAQETQYF
TRBV23-1	TRBJ2-1	NA	NA	TGCGCCACCAACCCGACAGATCTTAATGAGCAGTTCTTC	CATNPTDLNEQFF
TRBV27	TRBJ2-7	TRBD1	few	TGTGCCAGCAGTTTCACAGGGGCGGTCGAGCAGTACTTC	CASSFTGAVEQYF
TRBV2	TRBJ1-2	NA	NA	TGTGCCAGCAATGGACGACCGACCTATGGCTACACCTTC	CASNGRPTYGYTF
TRBV29-1	TRBJ2-5	NA	NA	TGCAGCGTTGTCTCCAGGACAGAGACCCAGTACTTC	CSVVSRTETQYF
TRBV7-9	TRBJ1-1	TRBD1	NA	TGTGCCAGCAGCTTCTTCGGGACAGGGGGCACTGAAGCTTTCTTT	CASSFFGTGGTEAFF
TRBV27	TRBJ1-6	TRBD1	few	TGTGCCAGCAGTTCCTCCGGGACAGCCCTTTATAATTCACCCCTCCACTTT	CASSSSGTALYNSPLHF
TRBV5-5	TRBJ1-5	TRBD1	NA	TGTGCCAGCAGGCCAGGGGGCTCAAGCAATCAGCCCCAGCATTTT	CASRPGGSSNQPQHF
TRBV7-6	TRBJ2-2	NA	many	TGTGCCAGCACCGATGACAACACCGGGGAGCTGTTTTTT	CASTDDNTGELFF
TRBV7-9	TRBJ1-1	NA	NA	TGTGCCAGCGGGCAGCAGAACACTGAAGCTTTCTTT	CASGQQNTEAFF
TRBV19	TRBJ2-1	TRBD1	NA	TGTGCCAGTAGTATGGTGGGGACAGGGAGCAATGAGCAGTTCTTC	CASSMVGTGSNEQFF
TRBV2	TRBJ2-5	TRBD2	NA	TGTGCCAGCCCCCTAAGGGGACTAGCGGGGGGGCCGGAGACCCAGTACTTC	CASPLRGLAGGPETQYF
TRBV6-6	TRBJ2-1	TRBD2	NA	TGTGCCAGCAGTTACTCCCGACTAGCTCGAGGGTACAATGAGCAGTTCTTC	CASSYSRLARGYNEQFF
TRBV7-6	TRBJ2-1	NA	few	TGTGCCAGCAGCGCCTCGGCAGGGAACACTGAGCAGTTCTTC	CASSASAGNTEQFF
TRBV7-8	TRBJ2-7	NA	NA	TGTGCCAGCAGCAACGGCAGGGCCGAGCAGTACTTC	CASSNGRAEQYF
TRBV6-2/TRBV6-3	TRBJ1-1	NA	NA	TGTGCCAGCACCTCCGCGGGGTCGTTAGGACCAAGCGCTGAAGCTTTCTTT	CASTSAGSLGPSAEAFF
TRBV6-1	TRBJ2-5	NA	few	TGTGCCAGCCCCGGGGATACGGAGACCCAGTACTTC	CASPGDTETQYF
TRBV19	TRBJ2-7	NA	few	TGTGCCAGTAGTCCGGGGGGCGAATACGAGCAGTACTTC	CASSPGGEYEQYF
TRBV28	TRBJ2-3	NA	NA	TGTGCCAGCCGTGGACCTAGCGACACAGATACGCAGTATTTT	CASRGPSDTDTQYF
TRBV6-5	TRBJ2-7	NA	few	TGTGCCAGCAGTTACTTTCGAGGGGCGCTACGAGAGCAGTACTTC	CASSYFRGALREQYF
TRBV28	TRBJ1-2	NA	NA	TGTGCCAGCAGTTCACGGACAGTTACCTATGGCTACACCTTC	CASSSRTVTYGYTF
TRBV7-2	TRBJ1-1	NA	many	TGTGCCAGCAGCCCCGACGCGTATATGAACACTGAAGCTTTCTTT	CASSPDAYMNTEAFF
TRBV6-2/TRBV6-3	TRBJ1-5	NA	NA	TGTGCCAGCAGGGGACTTCGGGGGATCTATAGCAATCAGCCCCAGCATTTT	CASRGLRGIYSNQPQHF
TRBV6-5	TRBJ1-3	TRBD1	many	TGTGCCAGCAGTTCGGACAGGGGCGGAGGAAACACCATATATTTT	CASSSDRGGGNTIYF
TRBV7-9	TRBJ1-2	TRBD1	many	TGTGCCAGCAGCTTGGAGACAGGGCGCAACTATGGCTACACCTTC	CASSLETGRNYGYTF
TRBV6-1	TRBJ1-5	TRBD1	many	TGTGCCAGCAGCCCGACAGGGGGCTATCAGCCCCAGCATTTT	CASSPTGGYQPQHF
TRBV7-9	TRBJ2-7	TRBD2	NA	TGTGCCAGCAGCCAGAGACTAGCCAACACCTACGAGCAGTACTTC	CASSQRLANTYEQYF
TRBV12-3/TRBV12-4	TRBJ2-5	NA	NA	TGTGCCAGCAGGGTGGACTTCCAAGAGACCCAGTACTTC	CASRVDFQETQYF
TRBV29-1	TRBJ1-1	NA	NA	TGCAGCGCCACGAGGGAGTTGAACACTGAAGCTTTCTTT	CSATRELNTEAFF
TRBV27	TRBJ2-1	TRBD1	few	TGTGCCAGCAGTTTATGGGCCCGGGACAGGGGCCCTTTTGATGAGCAGTTCTTC	CASSLWARDRGPFDEQFF
TRBV2	TRBJ1-2	NA	NA	TGTGCCAGCAGTGTTAAAAGGGGGGCGTCTTGGGATGATGGCTTCACCTTC	CASSVKRGASWDDGFTF
TRBV3-1	TRBJ1-2	NA	NA	TGTGCCAGCAGCCAAGAACCTTTTGGATTTCGGCATGGCTACACCTTC	CASSQEPFGFRHGYTF